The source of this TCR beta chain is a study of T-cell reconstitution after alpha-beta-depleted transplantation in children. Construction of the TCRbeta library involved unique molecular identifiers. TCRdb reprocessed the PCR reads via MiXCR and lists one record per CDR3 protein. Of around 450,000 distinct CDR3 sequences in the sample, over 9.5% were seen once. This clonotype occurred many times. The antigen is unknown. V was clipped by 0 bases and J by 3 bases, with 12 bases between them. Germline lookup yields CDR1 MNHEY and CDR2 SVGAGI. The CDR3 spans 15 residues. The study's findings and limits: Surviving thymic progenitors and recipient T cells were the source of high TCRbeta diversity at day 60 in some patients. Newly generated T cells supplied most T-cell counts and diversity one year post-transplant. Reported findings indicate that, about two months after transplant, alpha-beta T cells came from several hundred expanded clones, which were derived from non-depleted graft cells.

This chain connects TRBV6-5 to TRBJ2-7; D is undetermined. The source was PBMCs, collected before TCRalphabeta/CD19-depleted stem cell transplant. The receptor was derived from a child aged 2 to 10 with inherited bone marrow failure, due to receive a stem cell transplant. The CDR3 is CASSYSAGGHYEQYF. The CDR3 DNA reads TGTGCCAGCAGTTACTCGGCTGGCGGCCACTACGAGCAGTACTTC.